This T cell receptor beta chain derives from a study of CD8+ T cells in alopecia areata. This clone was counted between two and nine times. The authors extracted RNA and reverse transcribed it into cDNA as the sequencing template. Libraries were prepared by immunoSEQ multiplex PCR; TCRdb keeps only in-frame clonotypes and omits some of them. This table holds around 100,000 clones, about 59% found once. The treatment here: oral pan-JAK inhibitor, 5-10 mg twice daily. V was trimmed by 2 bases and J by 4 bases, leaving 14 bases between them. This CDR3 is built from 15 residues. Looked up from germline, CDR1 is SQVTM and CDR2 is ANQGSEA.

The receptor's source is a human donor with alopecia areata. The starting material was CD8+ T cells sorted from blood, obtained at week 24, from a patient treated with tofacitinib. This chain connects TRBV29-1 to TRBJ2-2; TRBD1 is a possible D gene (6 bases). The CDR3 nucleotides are TGCAGCGTTGAAACCTCAGGGGTGGGCACCGGGGAGCTGTTTTTT. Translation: CSVETSGVGTGELFF.